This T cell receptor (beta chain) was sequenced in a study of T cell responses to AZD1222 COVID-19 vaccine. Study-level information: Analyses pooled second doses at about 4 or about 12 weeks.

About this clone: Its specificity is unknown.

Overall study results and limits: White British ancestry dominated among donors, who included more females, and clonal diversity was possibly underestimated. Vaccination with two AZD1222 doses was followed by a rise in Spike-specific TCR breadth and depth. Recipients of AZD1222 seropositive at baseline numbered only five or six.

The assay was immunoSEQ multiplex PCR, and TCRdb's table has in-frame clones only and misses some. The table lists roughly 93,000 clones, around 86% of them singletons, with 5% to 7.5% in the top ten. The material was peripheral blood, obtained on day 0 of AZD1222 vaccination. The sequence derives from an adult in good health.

DNA of the CDR3: TGTGCCAGCAGTCAAGGACAGGCCGGGGAGCTGTTTTTT. Translating gives CASSQGQAGELFF. V usage is TRBV12-3 or TRBV12-4 and J usage is TRBJ2-2; TRBD1 matches 7 bases. This CDR3 comprises 13 residues. The V and J ends lost 5 bases and 6 bases, in that order; junction bases with no gene match: 3.